This TCR beta chain derives from a study of blood T cells in healthy people across ages. CDR3 length: 14 amino acids. Germline values: CDR1 ENHRY, CDR2 SYGVKD. V lost 9 bases, J lost 7 bases, and 8 bases stayed unmatched. A sample-barcoded 5' primer and a J-beta primer mix were used in a second PCR of roughly 6 to 11 cycles. Via MiXCR, TCRdb re-called the 5' RACE reads, giving one row per CDR3 protein. The sample lists more than 800,000 distinct CDR3 sequences, under 55% occurring once. Sequenced: blood. This receptor was obtained from an older woman in good health. The V call is TRBV10-3, the J call TRBJ2-1; 11 bases agree with TRBD2. CDR3 sequence reads: CAIDSGRAGNEQFF. CDR3 in DNA: TGTGCCATAGATAGCGGGAGGGCCGGGAATGAGCAGTTCTTC.